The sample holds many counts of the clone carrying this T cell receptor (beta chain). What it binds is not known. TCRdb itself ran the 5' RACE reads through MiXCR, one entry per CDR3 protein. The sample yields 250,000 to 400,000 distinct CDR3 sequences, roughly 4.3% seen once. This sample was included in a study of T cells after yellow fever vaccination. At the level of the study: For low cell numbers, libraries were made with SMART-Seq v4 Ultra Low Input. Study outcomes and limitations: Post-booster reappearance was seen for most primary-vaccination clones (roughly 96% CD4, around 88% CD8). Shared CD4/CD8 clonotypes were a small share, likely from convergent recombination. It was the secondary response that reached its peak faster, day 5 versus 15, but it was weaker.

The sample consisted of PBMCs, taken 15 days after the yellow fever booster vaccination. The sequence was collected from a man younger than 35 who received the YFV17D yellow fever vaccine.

For the CDR3, the DNA is TGTGCCAGCAGCTTGGTCTGGTTTAGCGGGGGGCCTGAGCAGTTCTTC. Translated: CASSLVWFSGGPEQFF. The chain has TRBV5-6 and TRBJ2-1, with 10 bases matching TRBD2. CDR3 length equals 16 residues. Trimming took 0 bases from V and 9 from J; bases not matched to a gene: 9. The germline CDR1 and CDR2 sequences are SGHDT and YYEEEE.